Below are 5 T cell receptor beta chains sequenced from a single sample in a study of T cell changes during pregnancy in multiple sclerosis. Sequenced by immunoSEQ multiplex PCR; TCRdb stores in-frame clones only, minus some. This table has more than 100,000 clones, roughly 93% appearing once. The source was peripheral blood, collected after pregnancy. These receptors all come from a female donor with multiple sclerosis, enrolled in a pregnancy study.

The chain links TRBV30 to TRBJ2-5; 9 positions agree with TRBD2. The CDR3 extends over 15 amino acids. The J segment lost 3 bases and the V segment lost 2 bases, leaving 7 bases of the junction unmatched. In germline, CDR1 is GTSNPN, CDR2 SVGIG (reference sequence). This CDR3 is CAWSNPGLAEETQYF. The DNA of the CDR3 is TGTGCCTGGAGTAATCCGGGACTAGCCGAAGAGACCCAGTACTTC.

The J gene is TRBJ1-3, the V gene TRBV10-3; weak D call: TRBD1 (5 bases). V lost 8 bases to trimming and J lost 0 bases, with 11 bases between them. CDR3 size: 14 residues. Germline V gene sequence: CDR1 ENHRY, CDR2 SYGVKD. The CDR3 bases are TGTGCCATCGGCGGGACTCCCTCTGGAAACACCATATATTTT. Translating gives CAIGGTPSGNTIYF.

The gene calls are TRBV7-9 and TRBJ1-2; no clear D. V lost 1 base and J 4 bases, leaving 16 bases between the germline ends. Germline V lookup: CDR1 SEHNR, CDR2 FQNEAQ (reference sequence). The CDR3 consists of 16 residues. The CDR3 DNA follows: TGTGCCAGCAGCTTAGGCCAGCCAGCGCGGGTCTATGGCTACACCTTC. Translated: CASSLGQPARVYGYTF. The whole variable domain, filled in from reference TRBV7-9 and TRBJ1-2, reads DTGVSQNPRHKITKRGQNVTFRCDPISEHNRLYWYRQTLGQGPEFLTYFQNEAQLEKSRLLSDRFSAERPKGSFSTLEIQRTEQGDSAMYLCASSLGQPARVYGYTFGSGTRLTVV.

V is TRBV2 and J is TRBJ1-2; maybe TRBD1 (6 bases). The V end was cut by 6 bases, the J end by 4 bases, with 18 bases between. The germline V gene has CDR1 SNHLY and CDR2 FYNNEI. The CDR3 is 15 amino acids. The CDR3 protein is CASRETGPQLYGYTF. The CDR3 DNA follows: TGTGCCAGCAGGGAAACAGGGCCGCAACTCTATGGCTACACCTTC.

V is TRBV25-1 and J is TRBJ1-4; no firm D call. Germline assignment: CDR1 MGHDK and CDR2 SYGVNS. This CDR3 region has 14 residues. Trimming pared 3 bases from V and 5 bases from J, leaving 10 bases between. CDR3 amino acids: CASSEVRKNEKLFF. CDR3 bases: TGTGCCAGCAGTGAGGTCAGAAAAAATGAAAAACTGTTTTTT.